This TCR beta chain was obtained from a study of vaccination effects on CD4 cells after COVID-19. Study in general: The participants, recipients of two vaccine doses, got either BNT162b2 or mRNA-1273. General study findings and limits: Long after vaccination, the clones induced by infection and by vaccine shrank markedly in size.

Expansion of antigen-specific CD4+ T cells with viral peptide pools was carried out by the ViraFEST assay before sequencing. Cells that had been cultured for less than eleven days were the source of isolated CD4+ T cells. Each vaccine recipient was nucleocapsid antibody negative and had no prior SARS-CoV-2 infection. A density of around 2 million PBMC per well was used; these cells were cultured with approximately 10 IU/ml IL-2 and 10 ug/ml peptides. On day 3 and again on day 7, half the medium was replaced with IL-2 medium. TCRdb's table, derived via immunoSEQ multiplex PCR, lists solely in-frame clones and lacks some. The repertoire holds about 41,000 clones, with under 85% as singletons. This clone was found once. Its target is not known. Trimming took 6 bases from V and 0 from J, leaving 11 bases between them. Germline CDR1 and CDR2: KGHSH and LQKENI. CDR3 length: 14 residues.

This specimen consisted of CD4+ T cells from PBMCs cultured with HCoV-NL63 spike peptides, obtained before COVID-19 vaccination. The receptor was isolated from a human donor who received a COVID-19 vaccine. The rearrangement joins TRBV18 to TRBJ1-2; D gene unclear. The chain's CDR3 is CASSPTDTNYGYTF. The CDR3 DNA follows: TGTGCCAGCTCCCCTACAGATACTAACTATGGCTACACCTTC.